The sequence of this TCR beta chain was determined in a study of cytomegalovirus exposure and HLA in healthy donors. Whole-study findings and limits: After further analysis at a later stage, 15,000 to 20,000 TCR beta sequences were associated with HLA alleles at 0.05 false discovery rate. Rare TCR sequences predominated, though certain public TCRs were found in many donors.

Of note for this clone: Antigen: not known.

From germline, CDR1 is SGDLS and CDR2 YYNGEE. The CDR3 totals 15 residues. J gave up 2 bases and V 3 bases, and 8 bases lay outside the gene matches. The PCR was carried out with 60 Vbeta primers and 13 Jbeta primers. Profiling relied on immunoSEQ multiplex PCR, and the TCRdb table lists in-frame clones only, not all of them. The sample shows approximately 97,000 clones, roughly three quarters of them seen only once. The material sequenced was PBMCs. This clonotype was obtained from a male donor in good health and CMV-seropositive. This chain joins TRBV9 and TRBJ2-7, with 7 bases lining up with TRBD2. The CDR3 nucleotides are TGTGCCAGCAGCGGCCAGTCGGGAGGCCCCTACGAGCAGTACTTC. This translates into CASSGQSGGPYEQYF.